The present TCR beta chain was sequenced within a study of cytomegalovirus exposure and HLA in healthy donors. Notes on the study in general: 87-base-pair reads could not separate some V segments, including TRBV6-2 and TRBV6-3.

Germline-derived CDR1 and CDR2 are SGHRS and YFSETQ. With 7 bases removed from V and 1 base from J, the gap between germline ends came to 14 bases. The CDR3 has 14 amino acids. PCR was performed using 60 Vbeta and 13 Jbeta primers. Authors' methods: Later, about 80 million unique TCR beta chains were counted in an analysis, and approximately 10 million of them were shared. The data were produced by immunoSEQ multiplex PCR, yet TCRdb's version contains in-frame clones alone and is incomplete. From that table come the V and J calls and clone size; the DNA was used to work out D and trimming. The data show around 140,000 clones, with roughly 77% seen just once and approximately 3.2% held by the top ten. On this clone itself: The antigen is undetermined.

The TCR comes from a man between 35 and 55 years old in good health and CMV-seronegative. The sequencing sample was made of PBMCs. The chain employs TRBV5-1 and TRBJ1-1; no clear D. In DNA, the CDR3 is TGCGCCAGCTCTCAAGACACGCAGAACACTGAAGCTTTCTTT. This encodes CASSQDTQNTEAFF.